Shown below are 17 T cell receptor beta chains from a single sample sequenced in a study of blood T cells in healthy people across ages. It was with a sample-barcoded 5' primer and a J-beta primer mix that a second PCR of about 6 to 11 cycles was run. TCRdb recomputed calls from the 5' RACE reads with MiXCR, one row per CDR3 protein. Of about 1 million distinct CDR3 sequences listed, under 45% were seen once; the top ten hold approximately 17%. Sequenced input: blood. The receptor set was obtained from a woman aged 60-70 years in good health.

The rearrangement uses TRBV25-1 and TRBJ1-2, with 9 bases identical to TRBD1. The CDR3 spans 15 residues. Germline CDR1 and CDR2: MGHDK and SYGVNS. The trim removed 3 bases at V and 7 bases at J, leaving 9 bases unmatched. CDR3 protein: CASSEERDRARGYTF. The CDR3 DNA follows: TGTGCCAGCAGTGAGGAGCGGGACAGGGCGCGTGGCTACACCTTC.

This clonotype was picked up a small number of times. The J gene is TRBJ2-7, the V gene TRBV29-1, with 7 bases that match TRBD1. The CDR3 contains 13 residues. Germline trimming cut 2 bases from V and 9 bases from J; bases unmatched to any gene: 10. Germline V gene sequence: CDR1 SQVTM, CDR2 ANQGSEA. The CDR3 region is CSVEKGANAGQYF. Here the CDR3 DNA reads TGCAGCGTTGAAAAGGGGGCTAATGCTGGGCAGTACTTC.

This clonotype occurred once. The chain is built from TRBV27 and TRBJ2-3; D unresolved. Germline values: CDR1 MNHEY, CDR2 SMNVEV (reference sequence). Trimming shortened V by 8 bases and J by 5 bases, and 23 bases separated the two germline ends. The CDR3 has 16 residues. For the CDR3, the DNA is TGTGCCAGCTCCGAGACGTACAGCGCCTCAATAGATACGCAGTATTTT. It yields the protein CASSETYSASIDTQYF.

This chain uses TRBV29-1 with TRBJ2-1; D may be TRBD1 (7 bases). Trimming left V 6 bases short and J 2 bases short, with 17 bases between. There are 15 residues in the CDR3. Germline V gene sequence: CDR1 SQVTM, CDR2 ANQGSEA. CDR3 nucleotides: TGCAGCGTCGATGGGGGGCAGGGGGCCTACAATGAGCAGTTCTTC. It specifies CSVDGGQGAYNEQFF.

This clonotype came up many times. Here the CDR3 reads CAISGTPTSGANVLTF. The DNA of the CDR3 is TGTGCCATCAGTGGGACCCCGACTTCTGGGGCCAACGTCCTGACTTTC. This sequence joins TRBV10-3 and TRBJ2-6; D uncertain. This CDR3 has 16 amino acids. The germline gives CDR1 ENHRY, CDR2 SYGVKD. The V end lost 4 bases, the J end lost 1 base, and 11 bases lay between the germline ends.

V is TRBV20-1 and J is TRBJ2-7; the D is unclear. With 3 bases removed from V and 5 bases from J, the gap between germline ends came to 11 bases. CDR3 size: 12 residues. Germline loops: CDR1 DFQATT, CDR2 SNEGSKA (reference sequence). CDR3 sequence: CSARVVWDEQYF. The CDR3 DNA follows: TGCAGTGCTAGGGTGGTTTGGGACGAGCAGTACTTC.

This clonotype came up a few times. The V and J genes are TRBV6-2 or TRBV6-3 and TRBJ2-4; D not certain. Between the trimmed V and J ends, which lost 2 bases and 0 bases, there was a span of 11 bases. CDR1 is MNHEY and CDR2 is SVGEGT in the germline V gene. The CDR3 is 16 amino acids. The CDR3 protein is CASSYGSVVAKNIQYF. The CDR3 coding sequence is TGTGCCAGCAGTTACGGCAGCGTAGTAGCCAAAAACATTCAGTACTTC.

V gene TRBV14 combines with J gene TRBJ1-2; the D is unclear. Germline CDR1 SGHDN, CDR2 FVKESK. This CDR3 has 13 residues. The ends were cut back, 4 bases at V and 4 bases at J, with 10 bases in the middle. CDR3 in amino acids: CASSRLRGYGYTF. The CDR3 nucleotides are TGTGCCAGCAGCCGCTTACGAGGCTATGGCTACACCTTC.

This clonotype has only a few counts. The V call is TRBV6-5, the J call TRBJ2-7; maybe TRBD1 (6 bases). Trimming removed 4 bases from V and 2 bases from J, with 12 bases in between. CDR3 length: 14 residues. Per the germline V gene, CDR1 is MNHEY and CDR2 is SVGAGI. CDR3 in amino acids: CASSLYRAAYEQYF. The CDR3 DNA reads TGTGCCAGCAGTTTATACAGGGCCGCCTACGAGCAGTACTTC.

Only a few counts were recorded for this clonotype. Written as DNA, the CDR3 is TGTGCCAGCAGCTTATCGGGGCCGAGTTGGAGCGGGATAATCTCCTACAATGAGCAGTTCTTC. This sequence encodes CASSLSGPSWSGIISYNEQFF. The V and J genes are TRBV7-2 and TRBJ2-1, with TRBD2 identical over 7 bases. V was pared by 2 bases and J by 0 bases, with 19 bases of the junction left unmatched. The CDR3 is made up of 21 amino acids. Looked up from germline, CDR1 is SGHTA and CDR2 is FQGNSA.

Turning to this clonotype: One end of the junction does not line up with germline, which may come from a read error. V usage is TRBV15 and J usage is TRBJ2-7; possibly TRBD1 or TRBD2 for D (5 bases each). CDR3 size: 13 residues. Per the germline V gene, CDR1 is LNHNV and CDR2 is YYDKDF (reference sequence). The CDR3 loop is CATSGTNSHEQYF. The CDR3 nucleotides are TGTGCCACCAGCGGGACCAACTCCCACGAGCAGTACTTC. The full variable domain, in which reference TRBV15 and TRBJ2-7 provide the parts outside the CDR3, is DAMVIQNPRYQVTQFGKPVTLSCSQTLNHNVMYWYQQKSSQAPKLLFHYYDKDFNNEADTPDNFQSRRPNTSFCFLDIRSPGLGDTAMYLCATSGTNSHEQYFGPGTRLTVT.

For this clonotype: Since a much larger clone is just one base distant, this may be a read error. The rearrangement links TRBV2 to TRBJ1-5; no reliable D call. Germline CDR1 reads SNHLY; CDR2 reads FYNNEI. With 6 bases removed from V and 0 bases from J, the gap between germline ends came to 3 bases. This CDR3 spans 12 amino acids. This chain's CDR3 is CASRGSNQPQHF. Here the CDR3 DNA reads TGTGCCAGCAGGGGTAGCAATCAGCCCCAGCATTTT.

This chain uses TRBV20-1 with TRBJ2-1; the match to TRBD2 covers 10 bases. The CDR3 is made up of 14 amino acids. Germline CDR1 reads DFQATT; CDR2 reads SNEGSKA (reference sequence). V trimming: 6 bases; J trimming: 4 bases; junction bases outside the gene matches: 6. CDR3 loop: CSASGLANYNEQFF. Here the CDR3 DNA reads TGCAGTGCCTCGGGACTAGCGAATTACAATGAGCAGTTCTTC.

This clonotype was seen a few times. The chain uses TRBV7-2 and TRBJ1-5; D is ambiguous. Per the germline V gene, CDR1 is SGHTA and CDR2 is FQGNSA. The CDR3 runs to 16 residues. The germline V and J ends were trimmed by 5 bases and 0 bases, with 14 bases remaining between them. CDR3 coding DNA: TGTGCCAGCAGCACGGACCGGGGATATAGCAATCAGCCCCAGCATTTT. Residues: CASSTDRGYSNQPQHF.

Here the CDR3 DNA reads TGCGCCAGCAGCTTGGCGGCTAGCGGGACCGTCGGGGAGCTGTTTTTT. This sequence encodes CASSLAASGTVGELFF. The chain links TRBV5-1 to TRBJ2-2; 9 positions match TRBD2. Germline V CDR1 and CDR2: SGHRS, YFSETQ. After removal of 0 bases from V and 7 bases from J, the junction contained 7 bases not matched to a gene. The CDR3 consists of 16 residues.

The rearrangement uses TRBV6-1 and TRBJ1-5; 7 bases align to TRBD1. Germline assignment: CDR1 MNHNS and CDR2 SASEGT. V shed 6 bases, J shed 1 base, and the junction held 9 bases outside the gene matches. This CDR3 is built from 16 residues. The CDR3 sequence is CASRGQSVWSNQPQHF. CDR3 sequence (DNA): TGTGCCAGCAGGGGACAGAGCGTTTGGAGCAATCAGCCCCAGCATTTT.

This clonotype has at least ten counts. This chain connects TRBV10-3 to TRBJ1-2; the match to TRBD1 covers 12 bases. The ends lost 7 bases at V and 2 bases at J; junction bases unmatched: 2. The germline CDR1 and CDR2 sequences are ENHRY and SYGVKD. The CDR3 has 14 residues. DNA for the CDR3: TGTGCCATCAAGGGACAGGGGGCAAACTATGGCTACACCTTC. This translates into CAIKGQGANYGYTF.